Presented here are 24 T cell receptor beta chains from one specimen sequenced in a study of beta chain features in type 1 diabetes. Which antigens these TCRs recognize remains unknown. Overall study findings and caveats: In all four CD4+ subsets, TCRB CDR3 length was significantly, moderately reduced in type 1 diabetes.

The isolated RNA, all of it, was reverse transcribed, so expressed TCRB transcripts were what got sequenced. The data were produced by immunoSEQ multiplex PCR, yet TCRdb's version contains in-frame clones alone and is incomplete. Of 250,000 or so clones in the sample, about a fifth were seen once. The sequenced material came from naive CD4+ T cells from blood. Source of these receptors: a woman aged 40 to 55 with type 1 diabetes.

This clone was detected a few times. The V call is TRBV21-1, the J call TRBJ1-2. TRBV21-1 has pseudogene status. The CDR3 covers 16 residues. The chain's CDR3 is CASTFLLNSGTRDYTF. CDR3 in DNA: TGTGCCAGCACCTTTCTGCTTAACTCCGGGACGCGGGACTACACCTTC.

This clone was seen a handful of times. The gene calls are TRBV4-1 and TRBJ1-1; TRBD1 matches 7 bases. This CDR3 comprises 16 residues. In germline, CDR1 is MGHRA, CDR2 YSYEKL. V gave up 2 bases and J gave up 4 bases; unmatched junction bases: 10. The CDR3 sequence: CASSQPNRGAATEAFF. DNA of the CDR3: TGCGCCAGCAGCCAACCGAACAGGGGAGCAGCCACTGAAGCTTTCTTT.

CDR3: CASSLGSSYNEQFF. CDR3 nucleotides: TGTGCCAGCAGTCTCGGGAGCTCCTACAATGAGCAGTTCTTC. V gene TRBV14 combines with J gene TRBJ2-1, with a possible D match to TRBD2 (6 bases). The V gene lost 6 bases and the J gene lost 0 bases, with 9 bases spanning the gap. CDR1 and CDR2 from the germline V gene are SGHDN and FVKESK. The CDR3 has 14 amino acids.

A few counts support this clone. The chain couples TRBV18 to TRBJ2-2, with TRBD1 matching 9 bases. Trimming cost V 3 bases and J 3 bases; bases outside gene matches: 8. Germline V CDR1 and CDR2: KGHSH, LQKENI. This CDR3 spans 17 amino acids. The CDR3 DNA sequence: TGTGCCAGCTCACCGGGATCCGGGACAGGGTACACCGGGGAGCTGTTTTTT. Translation gives CASSPGSGTGYTGELFF. Complete variable domain (other parts from reference TRBV18 and TRBJ2-2): NAGVMQNPRHLVRRRGQEARLRCSPMKGHSHVYWYRQLPEEGLKFMVYLQKENIIDESGMPKERFSAEFPKEGPSILRIQQVVRGDSAAYFCASSPGSGTGYTGELFFGEGSRLTVL.

V and J are TRBV10-3 and TRBJ1-2; a possible D gene is TRBD1 (6 bases). The CDR3 is 13 residues long. V dropped 2 bases and J dropped 8 bases, with 12 bases sitting between them. Germline CDR1 is ENHRY and CDR2 is SYGVKD. CDR3 amino acids: CAISERQVGGYTF. The CDR3 nucleotides are TGTGCCATCAGTGAGAGACAGGTTGGCGGCTACACCTTC.

The J gene is TRBJ2-7, the V gene TRBV5-6; TRBD1 aligns across 8 bases. The CDR3 extends over 14 amino acids. V lost 3 bases, J lost 6 bases, and 8 bases stayed unmatched. From germline, CDR1 is SGHDT and CDR2 YYEEEE. The DNA for the CDR3 is TGTGCCAGCAGCTCCCGCGGGACAGGCTCCGAGCAGTACTTC. Translating it yields CASSSRGTGSEQYF. The full variable domain, its missing parts supplied by reference TRBV5-6 and TRBJ2-7, is DAGVTQSPTHLIKTRGQQVTLRCSPKSGHDTVSWYQQALGQGPQFIFQYYEEEERQRGNFPDRFSGHQFPNYSSELNVNALLLGDSALYLCASSSRGTGSEQYFGPGTRLTVT.

This clone was counted only a few times. The V call is TRBV20-1, the J call TRBJ2-5; TRBD2 might be the D (6 bases). Germline values: CDR1 DFQATT, CDR2 SNEGSKA (reference sequence). The CDR3 is 11 amino acids. Trimming shortened V by 6 bases and J by 5 bases, and 10 bases separated the two germline ends. CDR3 nucleotides: TGCAGTGCCGGGGGTCGGGAGACCCAGTACTTC. Encoded protein: CSAGGRETQYF.

V usage is TRBV15 and J usage is TRBJ2-1; D not certain. The CDR3 loop spans 16 amino acids. V was shortened by 5 bases and J by 0 bases, with 14 bases between the two germline ends. Germline V gene data show CDR1 as LNHNV and CDR2 as YYDKDF (reference sequence). CDR3 coding DNA: TGTGCCACCAGCCCCCGAACGGCGGTCTCCTACAATGAGCAGTTCTTC. It is translated as CATSPRTAVSYNEQFF.

There are a few counts of this clone. The CDR3 bases are TGTGCCATTCGGGACAGGTCCTATGGCTACACCTTC. Translating it yields CAIRDRSYGYTF. This chain joins TRBV10-3 and TRBJ1-2; 8 positions match TRBD1. The CDR3 runs to 12 residues. V dropped 9 bases and J dropped 4; count of bases not matched to a gene: 4. Germline V gene lookup returns CDR1 ENHRY and CDR2 SYGVKD.

This clone came up a few times. V and J are TRBV5-1 and TRBJ2-3; TRBD2 matches at 10 bases. The CDR3 has 16 residues. Trimming took 1 base from V and 2 from J; bases not matched to a gene: 4. The germline gives CDR1 SGHRS, CDR2 YFSETQ. For the CDR3, the DNA is TGCGCCAGCAGCTTGTCTAGCGGGGGCCCCACAGATACGCAGTATTTT. This codes for CASSLSSGGPTDTQYF. Full variable domain (outside the CDR3, taken from reference TRBV5-1 and TRBJ2-3): KAGVTQTPRYLIKTRGQQVTLSCSPISGHRSVSWYQQTPGQGLQFLFEYFSETQRNKGNFPGRFSGRQFSNSRSEMNVSTLELGDSALYLCASSLSSGGPTDTQYFGPGTRLTVL.

This clone came up a few times. The V call is TRBV29-1, the J call TRBJ2-1, with TRBD2 identical over 14 bases. Germline V lookup: CDR1 SQVTM, CDR2 ANQGSEA. Germline trimming cut 6 bases from V and 4 bases from J; bases unmatched to any gene: 17. The CDR3 covers 19 residues. The CDR3 protein is CSVEGLAGDFTYEYNEQFF. The DNA of the CDR3 is TGCAGCGTCGAGGGACTAGCGGGAGATTTTACCTATGAATACAATGAGCAGTTCTTC.

The V call is TRBV6-6, the J call TRBJ1-1; possibly TRBD1 for D (5 bases). The CDR3 is 13 residues long. Germline V CDR1 and CDR2: MNHNY, SVGAGI (reference sequence). V gave up 2 bases and J gave up 7 bases, with 11 bases separating them. The CDR3 spells CASSYSRDLEAFF. CDR3 nucleotide sequence: TGTGCCAGCAGTTACAGCAGGGATCTTGAAGCTTTCTTT.

The chain is built from TRBV5-4 and TRBJ2-3, with TRBD1 matching over 7 bases. The CDR3 covers 14 residues. Germline V gene sequence: CDR1 SGHNT, CDR2 YYREEE (reference sequence). Trimming cost V 0 bases and J 5 bases; bases outside gene matches: 3. This chain's CDR3 is CASSLEGAGDTQYF. The CDR3, as DNA: TGTGCCAGCAGCTTGGAGGGGGCCGGAGATACGCAGTATTTT.

This clone was counted a single time. The chain couples TRBV4-3 to TRBJ1-2; D is unclear. Germline CDR1 and CDR2: LGHNA and YSLEER. Trimming removed 4 bases at V and 4 bases at J, with 16 bases between. This CDR3 spans 15 amino acids. CDR3 sequence: CASSPYNHGGYGYTF. CDR3 DNA sequence: TGCGCCAGCAGCCCATACAATCACGGCGGCTATGGCTACACCTTC.

The gene calls are TRBV7-3 and TRBJ1-1; 7 nucleotides line up with TRBD1. The CDR3 covers 15 residues. Germline trimming cut 3 bases from V and 1 base from J; bases unmatched to any gene: 5. Germline values: CDR1 SGHTA, CDR2 FQGTGA. CDR3 sequence: CASSLTGQSNTEAFF. The CDR3 coding sequence is TGTGCCAGCAGCTTGACGGGACAGTCGAACACTGAAGCTTTCTTT.

Comment on this clone: Other DNA sequences in this sample translate to the same CDR3. The rearrangement links TRBV28 to TRBJ1-1; no clear D. The CDR3 consists of 12 residues. CDR1 and CDR2 from the germline V gene are MDHEN and SYDVKM. Trimming took 2 bases from V and 2 from J, leaving 3 bases between them. CDR3 protein: CASSLLNTEAFF. The CDR3 DNA is TGTGCCAGCAGTTTACTTAACACTGAAGCTTTCTTT.

This clone occurred a few times. This chain connects TRBV7-9 to TRBJ2-5; TRBD2 matches 10 bases. The CDR3 contains 15 residues. Germline V gene sequence: CDR1 SEHNR, CDR2 FQNEAQ (reference sequence). J lost 4 bases, V lost 0 bases, and 2 bases had no gene match. CDR3 coding DNA: TGTGCCAGCAGCTTAGCACTAGCGGGGATAGAGACCCAGTACTTC. Its translation: CASSLALAGIETQYF.

This clone showed up just once. The chain uses TRBV5-1 and TRBJ2-1; 8 nucleotides match TRBD1. Per germline, CDR1 SGHRS and CDR2 YFSETQ. The CDR3 sequence is 14 residues long. After removal of 3 bases from V and 9 bases from J, the junction contained 8 bases not matched to a gene. The CDR3 DNA reads TGCGCCAGCAGCTCCGGACAGGGCCTGGCTGAGCAGTTCTTC. This gives the protein CASSSGQGLAEQFF.

The chain carries TRBV28 and TRBJ1-2, with TRBD1 as a possible D gene (5 bases). CDR3 length: 15 amino acids. CDR1 MDHEN and CDR2 SYDVKM come from the germline V gene. V dropped 8 bases and J dropped 2 bases, with 18 bases sitting between them. The CDR3 DNA sequence: TGTGCCAGCCCATCGGGTAGGGGATTAAACTATGGCTACACCTTC. It encodes CASPSGRGLNYGYTF.

V gene TRBV30 combines with J gene TRBJ2-7; 8 nucleotides match TRBD2. V gave up 1 base and J gave up 3 bases; unmatched junction bases: 2. The CDR3 loop spans 13 amino acids. Germline assignment: CDR1 GTSNPN and CDR2 SVGIG (reference sequence). The CDR3 sequence is CAWSGTSIYEQYF. The CDR3 DNA is TGTGCCTGGAGTGGGACTAGCATCTACGAGCAGTACTTC.

The J gene is TRBJ2-7, the V gene TRBV28; D is possibly TRBD2 (6 bases). The CDR3 extends over 13 amino acids. The V and J ends lost 6 bases and 9 bases respectively, with 18 bases between them. Looked up from germline, CDR1 is MDHEN and CDR2 is SYDVKM. CDR3 in amino acids: CASRSGSVMTQYF. CDR3 nucleotide sequence: TGTGCCAGCAGGAGCGGGTCCGTGATGACGCAGTACTTC.

The chain joins TRBV9 to TRBJ2-2; D is unresolved. This CDR3 has 17 amino acids. Germline V gene data show CDR1 as SGDLS and CDR2 as YYNGEE. Trimming shortened V by 0 bases and J by 4 bases, and 16 bases separated the two germline ends. CDR3 sequence: CASSVGSAGPSTGELFF. The CDR3 region has the DNA TGTGCCAGCAGCGTAGGATCGGCTGGGCCGAGCACCGGGGAGCTGTTTTTT.

The chain employs TRBV5-1 and TRBJ2-4; TRBD2 matches 7 bases. Germline V gene data show CDR1 as SGHRS and CDR2 as YFSETQ. The CDR3 consists of 14 residues. V shed 4 bases, J shed 5 bases, and the junction held 6 bases outside the gene matches. The CDR3 loop reads CASSPLAGENIQYF. The CDR3, as DNA: TGCGCCAGCAGCCCCCTTGCGGGAGAAAACATTCAGTACTTC. The full variable domain, its missing parts supplied by reference TRBV5-1 and TRBJ2-4, is KAGVTQTPRYLIKTRGQQVTLSCSPISGHRSVSWYQQTPGQGLQFLFEYFSETQRNKGNFPGRFSGRQFSNSRSEMNVSTLELGDSALYLCASSPLAGENIQYFGAGTRLSVL.

This chain joins TRBV15 and TRBJ1-4; 10 nucleotides match TRBD1. This CDR3 spans 13 amino acids. Germline CDR1 is LNHNV and CDR2 is YYDKDF (reference sequence). V shed 6 bases, J shed 10 bases, and the junction held 5 bases outside the gene matches. CDR3 region: CATRSRDRGKLFF. For the CDR3, the DNA is TGTGCCACCAGATCCCGGGACAGGGGAAAACTGTTTTTT.